Each of the 4 T cell receptor beta chains below was sequenced from the same sample in a study of Graves' ophthalmopathy and Graves' hyperthyroidism. Transcripts of RNA were the source for amplifying TCR beta CDR3 regions. HTBI primers were employed in first-round RT-PCR, then a second-round multiplex PCR followed. Each CDR3 protein is one row after TCRdb ran MiXCR on the multiplex PCR reads. The profile covers 360,000 or so distinct CDR3 sequences, with around 20% appearing a single time and around 1.4% taken by the ten largest. What was sequenced was peripheral blood. These TCRs come from a woman between 18 and 30 years old with Graves' ophthalmopathy.

The chain couples TRBV27 to TRBJ1-6, with D perhaps TRBD1 (5 bases). Trimming took 8 bases from V and 8 from J, leaving 10 bases between them. CDR1 is MNHEY and CDR2 is SMNVEV in the germline V gene (reference sequence). This CDR3 comprises 12 residues. CDR3 amino acids: CASGGGYSPLHF. The CDR3 nucleotides read TGTGCCAGCGGGGGAGGTTATTCACCCCTCCACTTT.

The chain links TRBV3-1 to TRBJ2-7; D remains ambiguous. Germline V gene sequence: CDR1 LGHDT, CDR2 YNNKEL (reference sequence). V lost 2 bases, J lost 2 bases, and 7 bases lay in between. CDR3 length: 13 residues. CDR3 bases: TGTGCCAGCAGCCAAAGGTCTACCTACGAGCAGTACTTC. Encoded protein: CASSQRSTYEQYF.

This clonotype was detected many times. J is TRBJ2-7 and V is TRBV5-1; D is ambiguous. In germline, CDR1 is SGHRS, CDR2 YFSETQ. V was trimmed by 6 bases and J by 4 bases, leaving 14 bases between them. This CDR3 is built from 13 residues. The CDR3 sequence: CASTIQPLYEQYF. As DNA, the CDR3 is TGCGCCAGCACGATCCAACCTTTGTACGAGCAGTACTTC.

The chain recombines TRBV12-3 or TRBV12-4 with TRBJ2-7, with D possibly TRBD1 on 6 matching bases. The CDR3 runs to 14 residues. V was shortened by 6 bases and J by 7 bases, with 19 bases between the two germline ends. The DNA for the CDR3 is TGTGCCAGCAGCACCTACCGGAAAACAGGGGAGCAGTACTTC. Protein: CASSTYRKTGEQYF.